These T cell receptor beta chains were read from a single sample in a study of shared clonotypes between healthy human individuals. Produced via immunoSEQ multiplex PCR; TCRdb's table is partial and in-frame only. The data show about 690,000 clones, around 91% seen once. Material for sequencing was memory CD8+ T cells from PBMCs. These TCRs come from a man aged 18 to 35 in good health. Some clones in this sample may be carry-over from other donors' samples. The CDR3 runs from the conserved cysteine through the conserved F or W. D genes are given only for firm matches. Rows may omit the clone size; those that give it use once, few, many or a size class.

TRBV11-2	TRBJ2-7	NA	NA	CASSSVPGPSSYEQYF	TGTGCCAGCAGCTCCGTTCCCGGGCCAAGCTCCTACGAGCAGTACTTC
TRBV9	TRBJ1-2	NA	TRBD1	CASSSGQGLNYGYTF	TGTGCCAGCAGCTCAGGACAGGGTCTCAACTATGGCTACACCTTC
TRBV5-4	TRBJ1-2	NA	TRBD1	CASSFTGVSYGYTF	TGTGCCAGCAGCTTTACAGGGGTCAGCTATGGCTACACCTTC
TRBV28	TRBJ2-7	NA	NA	CASSPRRIEQYF	TGTGCCAGCAGTCCCCGGCGGATCGAGCAGTACTTC
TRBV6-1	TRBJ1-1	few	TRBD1	CASSGRDRNTEAFF	TGTGCCAGCAGTGGCCGGGACAGAAACACTGAAGCTTTCTTT
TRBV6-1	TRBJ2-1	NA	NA	CASSEAGRSEFF	TGTGCCAGCAGTGAAGCTGGCAGGTCGGAGTTCTTC
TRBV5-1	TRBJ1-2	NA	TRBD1	CASSLLGGDYGYTF	TGCGCCAGCAGCTTGTTAGGGGGCGACTATGGCTACACCTTC
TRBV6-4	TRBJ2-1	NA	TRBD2	CASSSLRERDNEQFF	TGTGCCAGCAGTTCCTTGCGGGAGCGAGACAATGAGCAGTTCTTC
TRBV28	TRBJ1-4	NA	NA	CASSLVALNGEKLFF	TGTGCCAGCAGTTTAGTTGCGCTCAACGGTGAAAAACTGTTTTTT
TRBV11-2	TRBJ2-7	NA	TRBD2	CASSIGLAGGFYEQYF	TGTGCCAGCAGCATTGGACTAGCGGGAGGTTTCTACGAGCAGTACTTC
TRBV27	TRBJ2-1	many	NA	CASSFTGSSYNEQFF	TGTGCCAGCAGTTTTACAGGGAGCTCCTACAATGAGCAGTTCTTC
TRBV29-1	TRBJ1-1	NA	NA	CSVEGGSLNTEAFF	TGCAGCGTTGAGGGGGGCAGCCTGAACACTGAAGCTTTCTTT
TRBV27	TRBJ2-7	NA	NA	CASTLLPPGHEQYF	TGTGCCAGCACCCTCCTGCCTCCGGGGCACGAGCAGTACTTC
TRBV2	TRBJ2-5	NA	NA	CARESDRDPKETQYF	TGTGCCAGAGAATCTGACAGAGACCCTAAAGAGACCCAGTACTTC
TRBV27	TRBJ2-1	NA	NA	CASTSGTVNNEQFF	TGTGCCAGCACCTCCGGGACGGTTAACAATGAGCAGTTCTTC
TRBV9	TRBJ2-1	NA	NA	CASSVVGTSSYNEQFF	TGTGCCAGCAGCGTAGTGGGGACAAGCTCCTACAATGAGCAGTTCTTC
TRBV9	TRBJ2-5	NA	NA	CASSVLGTLQETQYF	TGTGCCAGCAGCGTCCTCGGGACACTTCAAGAGACCCAGTACTTC
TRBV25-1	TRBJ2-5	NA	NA	CASSDTGKQETQYF	TGTGCCAGCAGTGACACGGGGAAGCAAGAGACCCAGTACTTC
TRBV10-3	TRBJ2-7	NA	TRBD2	CAISARTSGMVPYEQYF	TGTGCCATCAGTGCCCGGACTAGCGGGATGGTACCCTACGAGCAGTACTTC
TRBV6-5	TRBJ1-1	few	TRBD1	CASSLGQLNTEAFF	TGTGCCAGCAGTTTGGGACAGTTGAACACTGAAGCTTTCTTT
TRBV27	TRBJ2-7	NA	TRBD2	CASRIHSGSLGEQYF	TGTGCCAGCAGGATCCATAGCGGGAGTTTAGGTGAGCAGTACTTC
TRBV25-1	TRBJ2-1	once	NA	CASSESGPPGYNEQFF	TGTGCCAGCAGTGAATCGGGACCCCCGGGTTACAATGAGCAGTTCTTC
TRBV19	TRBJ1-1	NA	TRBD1	CASSIDREGTEAFF	TGTGCCAGTAGTATTGACAGGGAGGGGACTGAAGCTTTCTTT
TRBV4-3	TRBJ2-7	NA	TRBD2	CASSQGRWREGRSYEQYF	TGCGCCAGCAGCCAAGGGAGATGGCGGGAGGGACGGTCATACGAGCAGTACTTC
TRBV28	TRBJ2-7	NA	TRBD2	CASSLRTSGSAYEQYF	TGTGCCAGCAGCCTACGGACTAGCGGGAGTGCCTACGAGCAGTACTTC
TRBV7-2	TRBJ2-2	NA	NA	CASSPRARELFF	TGTGCCAGCAGCCCTAGGGCACGGGAGCTGTTTTTT
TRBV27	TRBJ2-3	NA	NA	CASSLITSHGADTQYF	TGTGCCAGCAGTTTAATAACGTCCCACGGGGCAGATACGCAGTATTTT
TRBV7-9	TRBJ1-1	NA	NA	CASTLGSGTEAFF	TGTGCCAGCACTCTAGGGTCGGGGACTGAAGCTTTCTTT
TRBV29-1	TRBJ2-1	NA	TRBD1	CSASGQTSSYNEQFF	TGCAGCGCATCGGGACAGACAAGCTCCTACAATGAGCAGTTCTTC
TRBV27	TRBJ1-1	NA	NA	CASSLIAGAEAFF	TGTGCCAGCAGTTTAATCGCAGGGGCCGAAGCTTTCTTT
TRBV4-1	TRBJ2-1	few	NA	CASSQFGRTFTNEQFF	TGCGCCAGCAGCCAATTCGGCAGGACCTTTACAAATGAGCAGTTCTTC
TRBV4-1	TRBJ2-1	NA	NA	CASSQDRAGSYNEQFF	TGCGCCAGCAGCCAAGATCGAGCGGGCTCCTACAATGAGCAGTTCTTC
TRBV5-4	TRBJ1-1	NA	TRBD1	CASSSETGIQRGAEAFF	TGTGCCAGCAGCTCTGAGACAGGGATTCAACGGGGGGCTGAAGCTTTCTTT
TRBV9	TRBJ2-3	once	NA	CASSHDGYTDTQYF	TGTGCCAGCAGCCACGACGGCTACACAGATACGCAGTATTTT
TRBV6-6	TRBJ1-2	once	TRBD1	CASSYGTGGEGYTF	TGTGCCAGCAGTTACGGGACAGGCGGGGAAGGCTACACCTTC
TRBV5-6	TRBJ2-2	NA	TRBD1	CASSTAGGDTGELFF	TGTGCCAGCAGCACGGCAGGGGGTGACACCGGGGAGCTGTTTTTT
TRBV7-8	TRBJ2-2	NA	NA	CASSQRAGTGELFF	TGTGCCAGCAGCCAGCGCGCGGGTACCGGGGAGCTGTTTTTT
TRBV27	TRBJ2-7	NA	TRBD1	CASSLGTGAYEQYF	TGTGCCAGCAGTCTGGGGACAGGGGCCTACGAGCAGTACTTC
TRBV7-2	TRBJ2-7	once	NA	CASSLGDSYEQYF	TGTGCCAGCAGCTTGGGAGACTCCTACGAGCAGTACTTC
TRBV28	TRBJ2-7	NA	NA	CASSSWDRPSYEQYF	TGTGCCAGCAGCTCTTGGGACCGACCGTCCTACGAGCAGTACTTC
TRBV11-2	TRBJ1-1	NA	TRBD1	CASSLKQGSNTEAFF	TGTGCCAGCAGCTTGAAACAGGGGTCGAACACTGAAGCTTTCTTT
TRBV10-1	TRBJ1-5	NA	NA	CASTITGHSQHF	TGCGCCAGCACCATAACAGGGCACTCCCAGCATTTT
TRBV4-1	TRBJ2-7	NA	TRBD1	CASSLRQGAYEQYF	TGCGCCAGCAGCCTCCGACAGGGGGCCTACGAGCAGTACTTC
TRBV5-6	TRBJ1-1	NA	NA	CASSLGGRVGAFF	TGTGCCAGCAGCTTGGGGGGGCGAGTTGGAGCTTTCTTT
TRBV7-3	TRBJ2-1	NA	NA	CASSLVLAAYNEQFF	TGTGCCAGCAGCTTAGTGCTAGCAGCATACAATGAGCAGTTCTTC
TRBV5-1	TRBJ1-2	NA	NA	CASSLDGRLGSGYTF	TGCGCCAGCAGCTTGGATGGACGGCTAGGGAGTGGCTACACCTTC
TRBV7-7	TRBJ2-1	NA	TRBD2	CASSSRLAWDEQFF	TGTGCCAGCAGTTCCAGACTAGCGTGGGATGAGCAGTTCTTC
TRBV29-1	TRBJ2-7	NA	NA	CSVELQGSSYEQYF	TGCAGCGTTGAGCTTCAGGGGTCCTCCTACGAGCAGTACTTC
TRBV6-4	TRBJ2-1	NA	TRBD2	CASSSLGLAGGPGEQFF	TGTGCCAGCAGTTCCCTCGGACTAGCGGGAGGGCCCGGTGAGCAGTTCTTC